This T cell receptor beta chain was identified during a study of shared clonotypes between healthy human individuals (dated by TCRdb to 2020 to 2021). A note on the overall study: The cohort comprised a couple of women and a few men aged 18 to 49 years. For each donor, three plates each were used for CD4 naive and CD4 memory, two plates were used for CD8 naive, and one plate was used for CD8 memory. Blood TCR repertoires of about 5 healthy adults were deeply sequenced to estimate repertoire size and the extent of clonotype sharing between individuals. Different laboratories and diverse techniques were used to prepare libraries and sequence TCR repertoires, to increase sequencing depth and limit assay-specific biases. Per donor, leukapheresis produced somewhere between about 0.9 and 9 billion PBMCs. Summary of the overall study and its limitations: Sampling was limited to blood, and TCR repertoires in tissue likely differ from TCR repertoires in blood. Compared with non-shared clonotypes, clonotypes shared by all four sorted-subset donors had higher generation probabilities. The genetic and exposure-history diversity represented was limited by the small number of donors. Larger estimated clonotype richness was generally found for naive subsets than for memory subsets. Based on pairwise subsampling, the degree of clonotype sharing among donors was expected to be affected by sequencing depth. Approximately 5% of naive CD4, roughly 3.6% of naive CD8, approximately 2.2% of memory CD4, and over 0.35% of memory CD8 clonotypes were shared across a handful of donors. Rarefaction of sorted-subset datasets indicated incomplete sequencing despite the large sequencing depth.

A word on this clone: It lacks a known antigen. It has no much larger one-base neighbor in the sample; base qualities were not kept.

The junction shows trimming of 4 bases on V and 5 bases on J, and the gene matches do not reach 5 bases of it. The germline V gene (reference sequence) specifies LNHDA as CDR1 and SQIVND as CDR2. From cysteine to phenylalanine, the CDR3 is 14 amino acids long. The DNA shown is the 42-base CDR3, in frame from base 1. Using the deep immunoSEQ assay, multiplex PCR amplified TCR CDR3 regions from genomic DNA. Genomic DNA extracted from each cell subset was distributed evenly over all wells of several immunoSEQ 96-well plates, and each plate served as one replicate. For sorted subsets, approximately 210 ng of genomic DNA, equivalent to roughly 30,000 T cell genomes, went into each replicate PCR. Purified libraries were measured with a Qubit 3.0 fluorometer, size-checked on a Bioanalyzer 2100, and measured again with the KAPA Library Quantification kit. Each immunoSEQ 96-well plate was sequenced on its own single-read 150-cycle Illumina NextSeq 550 flow cell. On the authors' methods: Because the immunoSEQ output included only junctional sequences and no quality scores, the filtering could not be the same as the filtering used for full-length reads. To assign V/J genes and CDR3, sequences were annotated using PyIR, a Python wrapper for IgBLAST v1.9, with IMGT germline references. Reads were filtered out if the reads had weak V/J assignments (E-value above 1e-6), no CDR3, stop codons, out-of-frame junctions, or ambiguous translated residues. V3J clonotypes were defined as sequences sharing an identical inferred V gene, J gene, and CDR3 amino acid sequence. Percentage overlap between repertoires was computed as shared unique clonotypes divided by the size of the smaller repertoire. Repertoire richness was assessed with RTK rarefaction, the Chao1 estimator, and Recon v2.1 estimates of unobserved clonotypes. For all TCRbeta clonotypes obtained by the gDNA method from a few donors, generation probabilities were computed with OLGA. TCRdb's version of the immuneACCESS table is confined to in-frame rearrangements and falls short of the full clone set. An unresolved V gene accounts for under half of the shortfall where checked; the remainder is of unknown origin. The DNA was the basis for D and trimming; V, J and clone size are from that table. The sample table contains approximately 1,500,000 clones; only one count was recorded for 98% of them. The ten largest make up 0.4% to 0.55% of the sample.

The donors were healthy, HIV-negative adults with no recently reported acute infections or vaccinations. Every donor was a Caucasian adult residing in Nashville, Tennessee, USA. CD4+ T cells were enriched by magnetic negative selection, after which naive cells were positively selected on CD45RA and the negative fraction was taken as the memory subset. Blood was collected by leukapheresis, and PBMCs were isolated by Ficoll-Histopaque density gradient centrifugation and then cryopreserved in liquid nitrogen vapor phase. Analytical flow cytometry was used to check the purity and quantity of each magnetically sorted T cell population. Genomic DNA was isolated from every sorted fraction and measured by UV absorbance on a Nanodrop 2000c.

The rearrangement combines TRBV19 with TRBJ2-1, with 7 junctional bases fitting TRBD2. The clonotype originates from a man aged 25-45 years in good health. The sequenced sample consisted of naive CD4+ T cells sorted from blood. Taken with the paper, the label for cell subset or site translates to: CD45RA+ positively selected. The DNA is TGTGCCAGTAGTACGGGACTACCTAACAATGAGCAGTTCTTC. Translated, this is CASSTGLPNNEQFF.